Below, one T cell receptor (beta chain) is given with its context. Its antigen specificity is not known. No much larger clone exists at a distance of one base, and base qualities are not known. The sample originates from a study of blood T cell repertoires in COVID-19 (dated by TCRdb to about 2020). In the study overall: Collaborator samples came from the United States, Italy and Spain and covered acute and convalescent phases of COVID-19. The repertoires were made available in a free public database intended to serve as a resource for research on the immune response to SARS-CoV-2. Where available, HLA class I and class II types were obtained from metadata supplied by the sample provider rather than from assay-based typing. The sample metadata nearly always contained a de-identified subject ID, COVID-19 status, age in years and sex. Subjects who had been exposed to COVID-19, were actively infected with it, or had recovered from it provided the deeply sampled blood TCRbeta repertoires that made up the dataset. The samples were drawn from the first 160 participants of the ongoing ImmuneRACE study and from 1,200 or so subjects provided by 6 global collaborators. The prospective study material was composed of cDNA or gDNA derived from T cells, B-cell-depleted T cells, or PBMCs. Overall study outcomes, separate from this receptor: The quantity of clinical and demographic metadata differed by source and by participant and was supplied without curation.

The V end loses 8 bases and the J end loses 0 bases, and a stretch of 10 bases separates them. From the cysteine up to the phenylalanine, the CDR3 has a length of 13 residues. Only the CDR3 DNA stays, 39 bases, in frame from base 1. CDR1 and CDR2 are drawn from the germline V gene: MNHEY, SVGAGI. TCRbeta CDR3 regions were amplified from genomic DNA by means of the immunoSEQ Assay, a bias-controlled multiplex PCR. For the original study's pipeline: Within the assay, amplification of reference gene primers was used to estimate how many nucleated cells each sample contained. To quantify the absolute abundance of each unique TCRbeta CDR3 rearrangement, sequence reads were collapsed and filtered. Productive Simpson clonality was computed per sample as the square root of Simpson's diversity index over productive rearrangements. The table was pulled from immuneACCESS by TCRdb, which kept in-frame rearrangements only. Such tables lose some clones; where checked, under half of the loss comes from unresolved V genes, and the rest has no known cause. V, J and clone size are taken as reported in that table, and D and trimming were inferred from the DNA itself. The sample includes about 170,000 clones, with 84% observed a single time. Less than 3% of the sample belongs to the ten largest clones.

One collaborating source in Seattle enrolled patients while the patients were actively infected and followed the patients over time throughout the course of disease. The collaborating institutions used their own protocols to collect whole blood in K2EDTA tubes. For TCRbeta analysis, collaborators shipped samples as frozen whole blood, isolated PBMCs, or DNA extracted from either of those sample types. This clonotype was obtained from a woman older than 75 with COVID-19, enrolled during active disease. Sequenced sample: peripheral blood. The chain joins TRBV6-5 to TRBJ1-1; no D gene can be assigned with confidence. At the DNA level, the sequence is TGTGCCAGCTCCGGGGTGATGAACACTGAAGCTTTCTTT. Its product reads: CASSGVMNTEAFF.